These 14 T cell receptor beta chains were all obtained from the same sample, sequenced in a study of blood T cell dynamics during melanoma immunotherapy. Indicated time point: week 3, after first cycle of checkpoint inhibitor. Clones were sequenced by immunoSEQ multiplex PCR, and TCRdb holds only the in-frame ones, with some missing. This table has about 8,600 clones, 87% appearing once. Sequences were derived from blood, sampled from a patient treated with checkpoint blockade. Every receptor here comes from a human donor with melanoma.

This clone appeared a few times. The chain recombines TRBV28 with TRBJ1-1; 7 bases fit TRBD1. The CDR3 runs 13 residues. Trimming removed 11 bases from V and 1 base from J; junction bases left unmatched: 7. The germline CDR1 and CDR2 sequences are MDHEN and SYDVKM. The CDR3 DNA is TGTGCCGGTAGACAGGGTCCGAACACTGAAGCTTTCTTT. Translating it yields CAGRQGPNTEAFF.

The rearrangement uses TRBV9 and TRBJ2-5; 11 bases fit TRBD2. With 5 bases clipped from V and 1 base from J, the junction kept 4 bases outside the gene matches. The CDR3 contains 15 residues. CDR1 is SGDLS, CDR2 YYNGEE, per germline. CDR3 region: CASSLAGGVQETQYF. The DNA of the CDR3 is TGTGCCAGCAGTTTAGCGGGAGGGGTCCAAGAGACCCAGTACTTC.

This chain uses TRBV18 with TRBJ1-1, with TRBD1 as a possible D gene (5 bases). In germline, CDR1 is KGHSH, CDR2 LQKENI. V dropped 3 bases and J dropped 3 bases, with 11 bases sitting between them. The CDR3 totals 14 residues. In DNA, the CDR3 is TGTGCCAGCTCACCGATGGTGGGGGACACTGAAGCTTTCTTT. Protein sequence: CASSPMVGDTEAFF.

The gene calls are TRBV5-1 and TRBJ2-7; 9 nucleotides align to TRBD1. V was clipped by 1 base and J by 5 bases; unmatched bases: 7. CDR1 and CDR2 (germline): SGHRS, YFSETQ. CDR3 length equals 15 residues. CDR3 in DNA: TGCGCCAGCAGCTTGCAGGGACAGGGAATCGACGAGCAGTACTTC. Its translation is CASSLQGQGIDEQYF.

The chain employs TRBV7-8 and TRBJ1-4; no reliable D call. Trimming cost V 5 bases and J 7 bases, with 8 bases left between them. CDR3 length: 12 amino acids. Germline V gene data show CDR1 as SGHVS and CDR2 as FQNEAQ. CDR3 nucleotide sequence: TGTGCCAGCAGCCGGCCGCTTGAAAAACTGTTTTTT. Its translation is CASSRPLEKLFF.

The CDR3 sequence: CASSLIGSGELFF. CDR3 nucleotide sequence: TGTGCCAGCAGCTTGATCGGGTCCGGGGAGCTGTTTTTT. J is TRBJ2-2 and V is TRBV7-9; no reliable D call. The germline gives CDR1 SEHNR, CDR2 FQNEAQ (reference sequence). This CDR3 has 13 amino acids. Trimming removed 3 bases at V and 6 bases at J, with 8 bases between.

This sequence joins TRBV5-1 and TRBJ2-7; no reliable D call. The ends were cut back, 0 bases at V and 3 bases at J, with 7 bases in the middle. Germline lookup yields CDR1 SGHRS and CDR2 YFSETQ. The CDR3 totals 13 residues. The CDR3 DNA follows: TGCGCCAGCAGCTTGGGACCGGACTACGAGCAGTACTTC. This sequence encodes CASSLGPDYEQYF.

CDR3 in DNA: TGTGCCAGCTCACCAGCTCAGACAGGGGGCAATCAGCCCCAGCATTTT. Translated: CASSPAQTGGNQPQHF. J is TRBJ1-5 and V is TRBV18; 8 bases agree with TRBD1. J was trimmed by 2 bases and V by 2 bases; bases with no gene match: 5. This CDR3 is 16 amino acids long. Germline CDR1 and CDR2: KGHSH and LQKENI.

J is TRBJ2-1 and V is TRBV4-2; 15 bases are shared with TRBD2. Looked up from germline, CDR1 is LGHNA and CDR2 is YNFKEQ. The CDR3 is made up of 16 amino acids. The V gene end was trimmed by 0 bases and the J gene end by 7 bases; junction bases not matched to a gene: 1. CDR3 DNA sequence: TGTGCCAGCAGCCAAGAGGGACTAGCGGGGGGTAATGAGCAGTTCTTC. Protein product: CASSQEGLAGGNEQFF.

The rearrangement uses TRBV29-1 and TRBJ1-1; 8 bases map to TRBD1. The ends lost 1 base at V and 2 bases at J; junction bases unmatched: 6. This CDR3 spans 15 amino acids. The germline V gene encodes CDR1 SQVTM and CDR2 ANQGSEA. CDR3 nucleotide sequence: TGCAGCGTTGAAGGACAGGGGATCTTAAACACTGAAGCTTTCTTT. Amino acid sequence: CSVEGQGILNTEAFF.

This chain links TRBV4-2 with TRBJ2-5; D is undetermined. Germline lookup yields CDR1 LGHNA and CDR2 YNFKEQ. V gave up 0 bases and J gave up 5 bases, with 4 bases separating them. The CDR3 loop spans 12 amino acids. CDR3 coding DNA: TGTGCCAGCAGCCAAGATCGGGAGACCCAGTACTTC. Translating gives CASSQDRETQYF.

For the CDR3, the DNA is TGCGCCAGCAGCCCCCGACAGGGTCAAGAGACCCAGTACTTC. Residues: CASSPRQGQETQYF. The rearrangement uses TRBV4-1 and TRBJ2-5; 7 bases are shared with TRBD1. V was clipped by 4 bases and J by 2 bases; unmatched bases: 4. CDR3 length equals 14 residues. Germline V gene lookup returns CDR1 MGHRA and CDR2 YSYEKL.

V is TRBV4-1 and J is TRBJ2-7, with D perhaps matching TRBD2 (6 bases). This CDR3 comprises 12 residues. With 2 bases removed from V and 5 bases from J, the gap between germline ends came to 7 bases. Germline loops: CDR1 MGHRA, CDR2 YSYEKL. The CDR3 sequence is CASSQRRDEQYF. CDR3 in DNA: TGCGCCAGCAGCCAAAGGAGGGACGAGCAGTACTTC.

In DNA, the CDR3 is TGTGCCAGCTCCTTGACCTATGGCAGGAACAACTATGGCTACACCTTC. Protein product: CASSLTYGRNNYGYTF. V gene TRBV2 combines with J gene TRBJ1-2; unclear D gene. The CDR3 is 16 amino acids. CDR1 is SNHLY, CDR2 FYNNEI, per germline. Trimming left V 8 bases short and J 2 bases short, with 21 bases between.